These 24 T cell receptor beta chains came from one sample sequenced in a study of T cells in localized non-small cell lung cancer. Using immunoSEQ multiplex PCR, the repertoire was profiled, and TCRdb retains in-frame clones only, with some absent. The sample contains 35,000 to 45,000 clones, 88% of which appear only once. The input for sequencing was peripheral blood, taken before any cancer treatment. These TCRs come from a female donor of 60 years or more with stage I squamous cell lung carcinoma.

This chain connects TRBV7-8 to TRBJ2-5; 9 nucleotides line up with TRBD2. The CDR3 is 14 amino acids. The trim removed 1 base at V and 12 bases at J, leaving 9 bases unmatched. Looked up from germline, CDR1 is SGHVS and CDR2 is FQNEAQ. Written as DNA, the CDR3 is TGTGCCAGCAGCTTAGGGCTAGCGGGGATTCATGAGTACTTC. This codes for CASSLGLAGIHEYF. Filled out from reference TRBV7-8 and TRBJ2-5, the complete variable domain reads GAGVSQSPRYKVAKRGQDVALRCDPISGHVSLFWYQQALGQGPEFLTYFQNEAQLDKSGLPSDRFFAERPEGSVSTLKIQRTQQEDSAVYLCASSLGLAGIHEYFGPGTRLLVL.

This sequence joins TRBV29-1 and TRBJ1-2; 9 positions agree with TRBD1. From germline, CDR1 is SQVTM and CDR2 ANQGSEA. J lost 3 bases, V lost 6 bases, and 8 bases had no gene match. This CDR3 is 14 amino acids long. CDR3 DNA sequence: TGCAGCGTAGGGACAGGGAGTATGTACTATGGCTACACCTTC. This sequence encodes CSVGTGSMYYGYTF.

The chain carries TRBV28 and TRBJ2-1, with TRBD2 matching 11 bases. The CDR3 runs 17 residues. Trimming cost V 2 bases and J 4 bases; bases outside gene matches: 7. Germline values: CDR1 MDHEN, CDR2 SYDVKM. The CDR3 DNA reads as TGTGCCAGCAGTTTAGAACTAGCGGGAGAAGGGTACAATGAGCAGTTCTTC. This translates into CASSLELAGEGYNEQFF.

This clone has just one count. This chain connects TRBV5-1 to TRBJ2-1, with D perhaps matching TRBD1 (6 bases). V lost 2 bases and J 4 bases, leaving 10 bases between the germline ends. Germline-derived CDR1 and CDR2 are SGHRS and YFSETQ. CDR3 size: 14 residues. CDR3 DNA sequence: TGCGCCAGCAGCTTAGGGGGAGAGTACAATGAGCAGTTCTTC. It translates to CASSLGGEYNEQFF.

The chain recombines TRBV6-5 with TRBJ1-2; the D is unclear. The CDR3 is 14 residues long. Looked up from germline, CDR1 is MNHEY and CDR2 is SVGAGI. Trimming pared 4 bases from V and 4 bases from J, leaving 13 bases between. As DNA, the CDR3 is TGTGCCAGCAGTTTGACGGGAAGACCCTATGGCTACACCTTC. Protein product: CASSLTGRPYGYTF.

This sequence joins TRBV13 and TRBJ2-1; 8 nucleotides align to TRBD1. From germline, CDR1 is PRHDT and CDR2 FYEKMQ (reference sequence). The CDR3 length is 16 residues. J gave up 0 bases and V 4 bases, and 5 bases lay outside the gene matches. DNA for the CDR3: TGTGCCAGCAGCTCGGACAGGGAGAGCTCCTACAATGAGCAGTTCTTC. Its protein product is CASSSDRESSYNEQFF.

V usage is TRBV11-1 and J usage is TRBJ2-3, with D unclear. The ends were cut back, 3 bases at V and 2 bases at J, with 9 bases in the middle. This CDR3 region has 14 residues. CDR1 is SGHAT and CDR2 is FQDESV in the germline V gene (reference sequence). The CDR3 nucleotides are TGTGCCAGCAGCTTTTCGCACTTCACAGATACGCAGTATTTT. Amino acids: CASSFSHFTDTQYF.

This chain uses TRBV9 with TRBJ2-3; the match to TRBD2 covers 10 bases. After removal of 4 bases from V and 4 bases from J, the junction contained 6 bases not matched to a gene. The CDR3 spans 15 residues. Germline V gives CDR1 SGDLS, CDR2 YYNGEE. CDR3 DNA: TGTGCCAGCAGCACTCTAGCGGGAGTTCCAGATACGCAGTATTTT. This translates into CASSTLAGVPDTQYF.

This clone was detected once. The V gene is TRBV4-3, the J gene TRBJ2-1, with D uncertain. This CDR3 region has 13 residues. Germline CDR1 and CDR2: LGHNA and YSLEER. Trimming pared 0 bases from V and 10 bases from J, leaving 10 bases between. This CDR3 is CASSQEVTWEQFF. In DNA form, the CDR3 reads TGCGCCAGCAGCCAAGAAGTTACGTGGGAGCAGTTCTTC.

The V call is TRBV5-1, the J call TRBJ2-1, with a possible D match to TRBD2 (6 bases). The ends were cut back, 0 bases at V and 5 bases at J, with 9 bases in the middle. Germline CDR1 and CDR2: SGHRS and YFSETQ. The CDR3 is 14 residues long. CDR3 sequence (DNA): TGCGCCAGCAGCTTGGCCGCGGGAAACAATGAGCAGTTCTTC. Its translation is CASSLAAGNNEQFF.

The CDR3 nucleotides are TGTGCCAGCAGCCTTTACGCTGTAGCTGAAGCTTTCTTT. Translation gives CASSLYAVAEAFF. V and J are TRBV11-3 and TRBJ1-1; D not resolved. The CDR3 is made up of 13 amino acids. Deletions cut 5 bases from V and 6 bases from J, with 13 bases between. Germline V gives CDR1 SGHNT, CDR2 YENEEA.

The genes are TRBV6-4 and TRBJ2-1; 7 bases line up with TRBD1. Trimming took 3 bases from V and 10 from J; bases not matched to a gene: 12. The CDR3 is 15 amino acids. Germline assignment: CDR1 MRHNA and CDR2 SNTAGT. The CDR3 here is CASSEETGRSQEQFF. Here the CDR3 DNA reads TGTGCCAGCAGTGAAGAGACAGGGCGGTCTCAAGAGCAGTTCTTC.

This chain joins TRBV23-1 and TRBJ2-5; maybe TRBD1 (5 bases). TRBV23-1 is annotated as an ORF whose role is uncertain. Trimming removed 11 bases at V and 4 bases at J, with 14 bases between. The CDR3 is 12 amino acids. CDR3 sequence (DNA): TGCGCCCTCAGCCAGGGCGGAGAGACCCAGTACTTC. As protein: CALSQGGETQYF.

The chain's CDR3 is CATSKGRVKGSPYNEQFF. CDR3 in DNA: TGTGCCACCAGCAAGGGTCGGGTCAAAGGTTCCCCCTACAATGAGCAGTTCTTC. V usage is TRBV15 and J usage is TRBJ2-1; D gene uncertain. This CDR3 spans 18 amino acids. Trimming left V 4 bases short and J 2 bases short, with 21 bases between. Germline values: CDR1 LNHNV, CDR2 YYDKDF (reference sequence).

This chain uses TRBV11-3 with TRBJ2-1; tentatively, D is TRBD2 (5 bases). Germline V gives CDR1 SGHNT, CDR2 YENEEA. V was pared by 5 bases and J by 9 bases, with 14 bases between. This CDR3 has 13 amino acids. CDR3 residues: CASSNLAYGEQFF. For the CDR3, the DNA is TGTGCCAGCAGCAACCTAGCTTACGGTGAGCAGTTCTTC.

V is TRBV2 and J is TRBJ2-1, with 9 positions matching TRBD2. J was trimmed by 1 base and V by 5 bases; bases with no gene match: 9. Germline V gene data show CDR1 as SNHLY and CDR2 as FYNNEI. The CDR3 length is 17 residues. The CDR3 spells CASSPLFSGSSYNEQFF. CDR3 DNA sequence: TGTGCCAGCAGTCCCCTCTTTAGCGGGAGTTCCTACAATGAGCAGTTCTTC. The full variable domain, its missing parts supplied by reference TRBV2 and TRBJ2-1, is EPEVTQTPSHQVTQMGQEVILRCVPISNHLYFYWYRQILGQKVEFLVSFYNNEISEKSEIFDDQFSVERPDGSNFTLKIRSTKLEDSAMYFCASSPLFSGSSYNEQFFGPGTRLTVL.

V gene TRBV6-6 combines with J gene TRBJ2-3; TRBD2 matches at 9 bases. Germline CDR1 reads MNHNY; CDR2 reads SVGAGI (reference sequence). The CDR3 is made up of 15 amino acids. V shed 3 bases, J shed 0 bases, and the junction held 1 base outside the gene matches. The CDR3 sequence is CASSYSGSSTDTQYF. DNA of the CDR3: TGTGCCAGCAGTTATAGCGGGAGTAGCACAGATACGCAGTATTTT.

The rearrangement joins TRBV29-1 to TRBJ2-5; maybe TRBD2 (6 bases). This CDR3 has 10 residues. Looked up from germline, CDR1 is SQVTM and CDR2 is ANQGSEA. The V gene lost 7 bases and the J gene lost 5 bases, with 8 bases spanning the gap. In DNA, the CDR3 is TGCAGCGGTGGGAGGGAGACCCAGTACTTC. This sequence encodes CSGGRETQYF.

The V call is TRBV18, the J call TRBJ2-5; 8 positions agree with TRBD2. CDR3 length: 15 residues. Germline V lookup: CDR1 KGHSH, CDR2 LQKENI. J lost 2 bases, V lost 3 bases, and 5 bases had no gene match. The CDR3 DNA follows: TGTGCCAGCTCACCCGAGGCTAGCGGGCAAGAGACCCAGTACTTC. Translated, it gives CASSPEASGQETQYF. Combining the CDR3 with reference TRBV18 and TRBJ2-5 gives the whole variable domain NAGVMQNPRHLVRRRGQEARLRCSPMKGHSHVYWYRQLPEEGLKFMVYLQKENIIDESGMPKERFSAEFPKEGPSILRIQQVVRGDSAAYFCASSPEASGQETQYFGPGTRLLVL.

As to this clone: At one end the junction does not follow the germline gene, possibly because of a read error. The sample contains more than one DNA sequence encoding this CDR3. The rearrangement joins TRBV27 to TRBJ1-1; D is uncertain. The CDR3 is 13 amino acids. The germline gives CDR1 MNHEY, CDR2 SMNVEV (reference sequence). The CDR3 loop is CASSFTVAGEAFF. CDR3 nucleotide sequence: TGTGCTAGCAGTTTTACGGTTGCCGGTGAAGCTTTCTTT.

V gene TRBV7-6 combines with J gene TRBJ2-2; D is undetermined. The germline CDR1 and CDR2 sequences are SGHVS and FNYEAQ. CDR3 length: 15 residues. The V end lost 2 bases, the J end lost 4 bases, and 11 bases lay between the germline ends. This CDR3 reads CASSLYSKVTGELFF. CDR3 sequence (DNA): TGTGCCAGCAGCTTATACTCCAAAGTCACCGGGGAGCTGTTTTTT. Supplemented by reference TRBV7-6 and TRBJ2-2, the full variable domain reads GAGVSQSPRYKVTKRGQDVALRCDPISGHVSLYWYRQALGQGPEFLTYFNYEAQQDKSGLPNDRFSAERPEGSISTLTIQRTEQRDSAMYRCASSLYSKVTGELFFGEGSRLTVL.

This clone was found once. The CDR3 DNA is TGTGCCAGCAGTTACGACAGGGGGAACACTGAAGCTTTCTTT. This translates into CASSYDRGNTEAFF. This chain connects TRBV6-6 to TRBJ1-1; 8 nucleotides align to TRBD1. V trimming: 2 bases; J trimming: 1 base; junction bases outside the gene matches: 0. The length of the CDR3 is 14 residues. Germline V gene lookup returns CDR1 MNHNY and CDR2 SVGAGI (reference sequence).

The chain employs TRBV25-1 and TRBJ1-2; D possibly corresponds to TRBD1 (5 bases). Germline V lookup: CDR1 MGHDK, CDR2 SYGVNS. V lost 2 bases to trimming and J lost 2 bases, with 12 bases between them. This CDR3 is 15 amino acids long. In DNA, the CDR3 is TGTGCCAGCAGTGAAGTAGGACACCAGAACTATGGCTACACCTTC. Its protein product is CASSEVGHQNYGYTF.

This chain uses TRBV5-4 with TRBJ2-1, with TRBD2 matching 8 bases. The CDR3 contains 16 residues. V was pared by 4 bases and J by 3 bases, with 9 bases of the junction left unmatched. Per germline, CDR1 SGHNT and CDR2 YYREEE (reference sequence). In DNA, the CDR3 is TGTGCCAGCAGCCCCAGCGGACTAGCAAGCTACAATGAGCAGTTCTTC. Protein: CASSPSGLASYNEQFF.